The clone carrying this T cell receptor (beta chain) came up once. Antigen unknown. V was clipped by 11 bases and J by 0 bases; unmatched bases: 6. From germline, CDR1 is SNHLY and CDR2 FYNNEI. The CDR3 has 14 amino acids. The table came from immunoSEQ multiplex PCR; TCRdb's copy has only in-frame clones and leaves some out. There are about 1 million clones in the sample; under 80% occur only once, and about 1.4% lies in the top ten. The data were obtained in a study of shared clonotypes between healthy human individuals. General study results and limits: Compared with clonotypes that all four donors shared, non-shared clonotypes had lower generation probabilities.

The source is a man in his late teens or twenties in good health. This chain links TRBV2 with TRBJ2-1; 8 positions match TRBD2. Sequenced sample: memory CD4+ T cells sorted from blood. Indicated subset: CD45RA-negative fraction. CDR3 sequence reads: CAGLAGSSYNEQFF. For the CDR3, the DNA is TGTGCCGGATTAGCGGGGAGCTCCTACAATGAGCAGTTCTTC. The full variable domain, in which reference TRBV2 and TRBJ2-1 provide the parts outside the CDR3, is EPEVTQTPSHQVTQMGQEVILRCVPISNHLYFYWYRQILGQKVEFLVSFYNNEISEKSEIFDDQFSVERPDGSNFTLKIRSTKLEDSAMYFCAGLAGSSYNEQFFGPGTRLTVL.